These 5 T cell receptor beta chains were sequenced from one sample in a study of blood T cell repertoires in COVID-19. Here immunoSEQ multiplex PCR was the method, and the copy in TCRdb shows in-frame clones only, minus some. The sample has around 240,000 clones; 65% to 90% are singletons. The sample taken for sequencing was peripheral blood. All receptors come from a woman aged 45-60 years with acute or convalescent COVID-19.

V and J are TRBV7-9 and TRBJ2-1; a possible D gene is TRBD2 (5 bases). From germline, CDR1 is SEHNR and CDR2 FQNEAQ (reference sequence). The V and J ends lost 2 bases and 8 bases respectively, with 19 bases between them. The CDR3 covers 16 residues. In DNA form, the CDR3 reads TGTGCCAGCAGCTTATATCGGGGAAGTCTGGACGATGAGCAGTTCTTC. As protein: CASSLYRGSLDDEQFF.

CDR3 nucleotides: TGTGCCAGCAGTGACACTGGTTCGGGTAGCAATCAGCCCCAGCATTTT. Translating it yields CASSDTGSGSNQPQHF. The chain has TRBV6-1 and TRBJ1-5; no reliable D call. V was trimmed by 3 bases and J by 0 bases, leaving 12 bases between them. The CDR3 has 16 residues. The V gene's germline CDR1 is MNHNS and CDR2 SASEGT.

This rearrangement joins TRBV27 to TRBJ1-2; maybe TRBD1 (6 bases). Trimming removed 8 bases at V and 3 bases at J, with 10 bases between. CDR3 size: 12 residues. Germline V CDR1 and CDR2: MNHEY, SMNVEV (reference sequence). The CDR3 spells CASWAGDYGYTF. The CDR3 DNA reads TGTGCCAGCTGGGCAGGGGACTATGGCTACACCTTC.

The CDR3: CSVAATTGGEAFF. CDR3 sequence (DNA): TGCAGCGTTGCCGCTACTACAGGGGGCGAAGCTTTCTTT. The chain recombines TRBV29-1 with TRBJ1-1, with 9 bases identical to TRBD1. With 4 bases clipped from V and 8 bases from J, the junction kept 8 bases outside the gene matches. This CDR3 is 13 amino acids long. The germline V gene encodes CDR1 SQVTM and CDR2 ANQGSEA.

The table lists this clone with a count of one. The V call is TRBV14, the J call TRBJ1-6, with D maybe TRBD1 (6 bases). Germline V gene data show CDR1 as SGHDN and CDR2 as FVKESK. The CDR3 spans 14 residues. V was shortened by 4 bases and J by 7 bases, with 11 bases between the two germline ends. Here the CDR3 DNA reads TGTGCCAGCAGCCTAGGGGGTAGGAATTCACCCCTCCACTTT. As protein: CASSLGGRNSPLHF.